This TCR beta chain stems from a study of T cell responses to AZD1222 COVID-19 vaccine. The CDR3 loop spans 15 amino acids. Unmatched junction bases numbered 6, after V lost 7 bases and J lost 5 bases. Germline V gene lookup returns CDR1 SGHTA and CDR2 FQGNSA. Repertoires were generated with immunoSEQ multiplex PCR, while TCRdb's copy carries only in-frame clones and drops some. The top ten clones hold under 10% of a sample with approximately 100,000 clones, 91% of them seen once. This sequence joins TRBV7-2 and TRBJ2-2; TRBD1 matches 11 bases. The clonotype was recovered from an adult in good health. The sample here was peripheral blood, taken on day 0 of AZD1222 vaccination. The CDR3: CASTQDRGLTGELFF. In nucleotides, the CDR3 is TGTGCCAGCACCCAGGACAGGGGGCTAACCGGGGAGCTGTTTTTT.